The present T cell receptor beta chain was sequenced within a study of T cells in Graves' hyperthyroidism and ophthalmopathy. From RNA transcripts, TCR beta CDR3 regions were amplified. The TCR CDR3 was amplified in a first-round RT-PCR using the HTBI primer set. MiXCR, applied by TCRdb to the multiplex PCR reads, yields one record per CDR3 protein. Among hundreds of thousands of distinct CDR3 sequences, approximately 40% were seen once, and the ten largest hold around 32%. Study conclusions and caveats: Most clonotypes expanded in the thyroid (above 0.001) were also present in blood.

Diagnosing involved the use of clinical symptoms, serum thyroxine and TRAb, thyroid ultrasound and orbital computed tomography. This sample holds PBMCs from 8.5 to 10 ml fresh peripheral blood. The CDR3 has 16 residues. V gave up 4 bases and J gave up 1 base, with 14 bases separating them. Ten or more counts support this clonotype. Its antigen is unknown. V gene TRBV12-3 or TRBV12-4 combines with J gene TRBJ1-5; D unresolved. Material for sequencing was blood. The receptor was derived from a woman between 40 and 50 years old with Graves' hyperthyroidism. The CDR3 sequence: CASSSYRDPSNQPQHF. CDR3 nucleotides: TGTGCCAGCAGTTCGTACAGAGATCCAAGCAATCAGCCCCAGCATTTT.